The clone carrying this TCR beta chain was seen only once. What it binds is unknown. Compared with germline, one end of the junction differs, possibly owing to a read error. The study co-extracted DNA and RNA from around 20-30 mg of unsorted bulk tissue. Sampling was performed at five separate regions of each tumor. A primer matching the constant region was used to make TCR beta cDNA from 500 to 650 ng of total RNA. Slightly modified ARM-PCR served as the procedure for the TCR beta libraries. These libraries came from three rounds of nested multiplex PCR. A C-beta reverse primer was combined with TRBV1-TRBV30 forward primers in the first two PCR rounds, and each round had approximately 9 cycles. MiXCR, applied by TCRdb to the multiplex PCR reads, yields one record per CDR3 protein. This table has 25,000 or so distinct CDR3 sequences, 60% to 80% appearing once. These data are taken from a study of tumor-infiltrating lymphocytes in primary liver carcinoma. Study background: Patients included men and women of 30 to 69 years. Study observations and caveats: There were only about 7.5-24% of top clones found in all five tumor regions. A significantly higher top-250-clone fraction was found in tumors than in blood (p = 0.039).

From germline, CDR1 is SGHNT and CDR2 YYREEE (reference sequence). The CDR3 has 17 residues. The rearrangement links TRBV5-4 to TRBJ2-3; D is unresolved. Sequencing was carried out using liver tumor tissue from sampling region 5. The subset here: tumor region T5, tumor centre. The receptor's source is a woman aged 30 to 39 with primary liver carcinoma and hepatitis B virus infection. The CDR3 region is CAGSVDVHPPPTDTQYF. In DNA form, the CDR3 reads TGTGCCGGCAGCGTAGACGTACACCCTCCACCTACAGATACGCAGTATTTT.